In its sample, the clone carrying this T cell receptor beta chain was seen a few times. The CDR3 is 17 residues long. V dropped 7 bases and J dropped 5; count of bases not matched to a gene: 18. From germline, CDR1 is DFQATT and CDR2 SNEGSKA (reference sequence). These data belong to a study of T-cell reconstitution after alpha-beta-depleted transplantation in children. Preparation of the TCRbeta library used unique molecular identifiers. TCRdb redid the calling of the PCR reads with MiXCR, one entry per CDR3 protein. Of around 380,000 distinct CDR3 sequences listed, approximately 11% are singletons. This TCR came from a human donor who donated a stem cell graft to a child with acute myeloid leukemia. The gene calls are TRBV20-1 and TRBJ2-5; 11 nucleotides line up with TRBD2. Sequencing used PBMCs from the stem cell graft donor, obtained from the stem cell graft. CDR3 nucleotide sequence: TGCAGTGTCTTGGGGGCGTCAATAGCGGGGGGGCGGGAGACCCAGTACTTC. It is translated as CSVLGASIAGGRETQYF.